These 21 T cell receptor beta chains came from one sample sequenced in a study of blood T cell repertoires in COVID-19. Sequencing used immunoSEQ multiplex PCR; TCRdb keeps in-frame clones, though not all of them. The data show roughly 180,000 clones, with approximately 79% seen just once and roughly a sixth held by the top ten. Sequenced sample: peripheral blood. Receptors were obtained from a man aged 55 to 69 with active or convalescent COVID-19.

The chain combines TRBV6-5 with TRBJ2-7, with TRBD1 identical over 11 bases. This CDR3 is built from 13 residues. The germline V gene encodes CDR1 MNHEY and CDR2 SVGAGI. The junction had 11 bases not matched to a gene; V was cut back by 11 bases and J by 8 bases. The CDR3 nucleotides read TGTGCCGGAGGGGACAGGGGGACGGTAAAGCAGTACTTC. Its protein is CAGGDRGTVKQYF.

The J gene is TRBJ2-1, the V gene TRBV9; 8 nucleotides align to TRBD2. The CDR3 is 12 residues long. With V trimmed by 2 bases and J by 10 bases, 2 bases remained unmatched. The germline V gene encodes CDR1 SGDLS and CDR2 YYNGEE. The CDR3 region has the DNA TGTGCCAGCAGCGTGGGACTAGAAGAGCAGTTCTTC. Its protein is CASSVGLEEQFF.

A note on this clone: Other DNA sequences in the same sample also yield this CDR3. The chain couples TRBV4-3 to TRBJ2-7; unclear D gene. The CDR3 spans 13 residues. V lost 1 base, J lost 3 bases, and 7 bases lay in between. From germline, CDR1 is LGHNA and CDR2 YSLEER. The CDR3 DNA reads TGCGCCAGCAGCCAAGGGGCCAGCTACGAGCAGTACTTC. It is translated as CASSQGASYEQYF.

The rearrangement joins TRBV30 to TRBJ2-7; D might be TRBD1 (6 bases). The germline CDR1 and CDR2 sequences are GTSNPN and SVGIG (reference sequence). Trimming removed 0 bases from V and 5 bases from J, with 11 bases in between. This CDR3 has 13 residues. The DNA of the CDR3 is TGTGCCTGGAGTGTACAGGGAGACCACGAGCAGTACTTC. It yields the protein CAWSVQGDHEQYF. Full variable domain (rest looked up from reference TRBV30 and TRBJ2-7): SQTIHQWPATLVQPVGSPLSLECTVEGTSNPNLYWYRQAAGRGLQLLFYSVGIGQISSEVPQNLSASRPQDRQFILSSKKLLLSDSGFYLCAWSVQGDHEQYFGPGTRLTVT.

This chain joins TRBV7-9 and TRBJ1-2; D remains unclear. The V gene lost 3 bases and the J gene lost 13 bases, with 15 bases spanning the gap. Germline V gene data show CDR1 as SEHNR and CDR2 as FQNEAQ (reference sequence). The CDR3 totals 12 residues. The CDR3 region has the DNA TGTGCCAGCAGCTTCGAAAAAGCCCACCTCACCTTC. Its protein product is CASSFEKAHLTF.

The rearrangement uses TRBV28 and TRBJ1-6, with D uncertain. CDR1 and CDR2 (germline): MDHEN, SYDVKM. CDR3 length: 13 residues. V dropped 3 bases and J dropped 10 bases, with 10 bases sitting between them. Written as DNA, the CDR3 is TGTGCCAGCAGTTTTGAGGAGAGGTCACCCCTCCACTTT. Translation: CASSFEERSPLHF.

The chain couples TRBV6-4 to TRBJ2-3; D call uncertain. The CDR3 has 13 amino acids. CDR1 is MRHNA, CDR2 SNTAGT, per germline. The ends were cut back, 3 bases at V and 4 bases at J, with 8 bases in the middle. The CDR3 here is CASSEGLADTQYF. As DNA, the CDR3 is TGTGCCAGCAGTGAAGGCCTAGCAGATACGCAGTATTTT.

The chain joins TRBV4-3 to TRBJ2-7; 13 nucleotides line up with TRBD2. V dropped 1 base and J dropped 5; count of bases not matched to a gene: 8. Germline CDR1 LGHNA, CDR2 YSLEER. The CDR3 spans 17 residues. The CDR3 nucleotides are TGCGCCAGCAGCCAAGGAACTAGCGGGAGGGCCCCCCACGAGCAGTACTTC. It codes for CASSQGTSGRAPHEQYF.

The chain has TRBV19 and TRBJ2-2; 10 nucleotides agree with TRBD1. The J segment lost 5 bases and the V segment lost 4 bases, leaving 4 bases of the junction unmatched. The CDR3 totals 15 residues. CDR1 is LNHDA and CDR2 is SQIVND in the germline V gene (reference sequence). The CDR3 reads CASSTGTGVTGELFF. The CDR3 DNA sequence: TGTGCCAGTAGTACCGGGACAGGGGTTACCGGGGAGCTGTTTTTT.

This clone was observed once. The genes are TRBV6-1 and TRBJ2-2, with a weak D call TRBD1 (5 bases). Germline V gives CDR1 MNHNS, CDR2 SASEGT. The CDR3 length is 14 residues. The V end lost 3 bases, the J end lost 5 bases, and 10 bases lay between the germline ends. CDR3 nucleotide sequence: TGTGCCAGCAGTGACCCAGGGTTAACCGGGGAGCTGTTTTTT. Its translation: CASSDPGLTGELFF.

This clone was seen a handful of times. The CDR3 spells CASSKLDGRGAGELFF. The CDR3 bases are TGTGCCAGCAGTAAGCTCGACGGGCGGGGGGCCGGGGAGCTGTTTTTT. The rearrangement uses TRBV2 and TRBJ2-2, with 8 nucleotides matching TRBD2. Germline V gene sequence: CDR1 SNHLY, CDR2 FYNNEI. This CDR3 is built from 16 residues. J lost 6 bases, V lost 5 bases, and 11 bases had no gene match.

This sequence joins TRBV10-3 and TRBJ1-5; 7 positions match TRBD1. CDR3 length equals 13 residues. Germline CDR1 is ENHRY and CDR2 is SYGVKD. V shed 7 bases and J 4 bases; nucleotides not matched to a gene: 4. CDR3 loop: CAINRDSNQPQHF. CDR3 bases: TGTGCCATCAACCGGGACAGTAATCAGCCCCAGCATTTT.

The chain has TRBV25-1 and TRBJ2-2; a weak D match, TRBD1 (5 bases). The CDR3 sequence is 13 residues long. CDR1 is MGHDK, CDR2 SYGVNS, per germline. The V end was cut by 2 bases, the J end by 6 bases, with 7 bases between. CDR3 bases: TGTGCCAGCAGTGAACAGGGCTCCGGGGAGCTGTTTTTT. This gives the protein CASSEQGSGELFF.

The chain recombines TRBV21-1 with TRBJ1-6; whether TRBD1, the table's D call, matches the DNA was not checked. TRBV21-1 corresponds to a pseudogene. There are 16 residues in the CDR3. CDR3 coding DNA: TGTGCCAGCAGCAAAGCCCAGGGACAAGATAATTCACCCCTCCACTTT. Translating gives CASSKAQGQDNSPLHF.

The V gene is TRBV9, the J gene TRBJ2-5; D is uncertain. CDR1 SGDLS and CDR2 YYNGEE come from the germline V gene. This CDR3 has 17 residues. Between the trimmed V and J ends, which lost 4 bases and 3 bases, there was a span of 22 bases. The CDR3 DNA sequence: TGTGCCAGCAGCCCCACGGAGACGCGCCAGTGGGAAGAGACCCAGTACTTC. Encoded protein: CASSPTETRQWEETQYF.

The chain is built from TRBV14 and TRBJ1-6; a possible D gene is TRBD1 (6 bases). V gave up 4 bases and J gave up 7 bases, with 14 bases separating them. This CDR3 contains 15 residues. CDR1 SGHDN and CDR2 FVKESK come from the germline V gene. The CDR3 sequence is CASSLQTGENSPLHF. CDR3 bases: TGTGCCAGCAGCCTCCAGACAGGAGAGAATTCACCCCTCCACTTT.

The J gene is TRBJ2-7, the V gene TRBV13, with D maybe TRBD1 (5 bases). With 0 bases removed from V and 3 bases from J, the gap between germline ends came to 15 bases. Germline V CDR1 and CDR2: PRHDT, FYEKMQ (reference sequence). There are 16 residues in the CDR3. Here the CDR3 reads CASSLGLGRAYYEQYF. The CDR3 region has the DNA TGTGCCAGCAGCTTAGGTCTCGGCAGGGCCTACTACGAGCAGTACTTC. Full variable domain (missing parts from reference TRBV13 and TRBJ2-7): AAGVIQSPRHLIKEKRETATLKCYPIPRHDTVYWYQQGPGQDPQFLISFYEKMQSDKGSIPDRFSAQQFSDYHSELNMSSLELGDSALYFCASSLGLGRAYYEQYFGPGTRLTVT.

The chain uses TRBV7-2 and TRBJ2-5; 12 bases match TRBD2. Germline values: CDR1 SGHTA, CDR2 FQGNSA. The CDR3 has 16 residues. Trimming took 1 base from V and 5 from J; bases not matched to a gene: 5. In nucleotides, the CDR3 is TGTGCCAGCAGCTTAGAACTAGCGGGAGGCGGGGAGACCCAGTACTTC. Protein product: CASSLELAGGGETQYF.

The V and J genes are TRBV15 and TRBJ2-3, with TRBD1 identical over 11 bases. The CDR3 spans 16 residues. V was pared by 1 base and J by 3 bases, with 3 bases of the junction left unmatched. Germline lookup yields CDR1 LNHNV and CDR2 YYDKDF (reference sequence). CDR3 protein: CATSRVGTGGTDTQYF. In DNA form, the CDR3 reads TGTGCCACCAGCAGAGTAGGGACAGGGGGAACAGATACGCAGTATTTT.

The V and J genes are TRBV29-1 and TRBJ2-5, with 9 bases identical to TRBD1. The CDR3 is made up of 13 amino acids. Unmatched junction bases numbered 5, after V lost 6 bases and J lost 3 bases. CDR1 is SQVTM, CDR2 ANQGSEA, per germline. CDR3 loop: CSVRRTGEETQYF. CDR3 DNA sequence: TGCAGCGTCCGTCGGACAGGGGAAGAGACCCAGTACTTC.

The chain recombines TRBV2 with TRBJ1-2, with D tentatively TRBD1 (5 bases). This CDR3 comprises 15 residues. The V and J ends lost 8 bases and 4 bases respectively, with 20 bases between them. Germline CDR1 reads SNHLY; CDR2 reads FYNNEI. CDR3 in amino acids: CASSQTVQGFYGYTF. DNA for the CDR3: TGTGCCAGCTCCCAAACCGTGCAGGGATTCTATGGCTACACCTTC.